The entry below gives a single T cell receptor (beta chain) sequence along with its context. The antigen is not known. The CDR3 runs 14 residues. Germline assignment: CDR1 SGHRS and CDR2 YFSETQ. V gave up 4 bases and J gave up 4 bases, with 14 bases separating them. The data originate from a study of cytomegalovirus exposure and HLA in healthy donors. Study-wide findings and caveats: Near-uniform donor sequencing depth was presumed by presence/absence analyses. Immune exposure information available was restricted to CMV serostatus.

The PCR was carried out with 60 Vbeta primers and 13 Jbeta primers. As processed by the authors: An analysis that came later counted 80 million or so unique TCR beta chains, roughly 11 million shared. The protocol was immunoSEQ multiplex PCR, while the TCRdb copy is restricted to in-frame clones and leaves out a portion. The V and J calls and clone size were taken over from that table, and D and trimming were inferred from the DNA. Altogether some 96,000 clones are present, about 76% being singletons, with the ten largest covering approximately 6.4%. The V call is TRBV5-1, the J call TRBJ1-1, with D maybe TRBD1 (6 bases). The clonotype was recovered from a man aged 40-50 years in good health and CMV-seropositive. The sequencing input was PBMCs. The CDR3 region is CASSLQGWGTEAFF. For the CDR3, the DNA is TGCGCCAGCAGCCTACAGGGATGGGGCACTGAAGCTTTCTTT.